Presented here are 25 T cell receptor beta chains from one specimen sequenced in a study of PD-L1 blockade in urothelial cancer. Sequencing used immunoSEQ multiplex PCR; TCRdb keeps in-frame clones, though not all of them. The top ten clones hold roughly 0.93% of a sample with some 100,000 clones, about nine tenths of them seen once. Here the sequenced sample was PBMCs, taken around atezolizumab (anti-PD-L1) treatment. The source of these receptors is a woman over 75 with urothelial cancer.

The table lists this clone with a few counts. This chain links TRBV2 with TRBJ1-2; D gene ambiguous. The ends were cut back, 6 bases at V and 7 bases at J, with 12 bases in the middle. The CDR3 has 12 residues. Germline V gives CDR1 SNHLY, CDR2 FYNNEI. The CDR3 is CASRGLSAGYTF. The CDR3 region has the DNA TGTGCCAGCAGGGGCCTATCGGCTGGCTACACCTTC.

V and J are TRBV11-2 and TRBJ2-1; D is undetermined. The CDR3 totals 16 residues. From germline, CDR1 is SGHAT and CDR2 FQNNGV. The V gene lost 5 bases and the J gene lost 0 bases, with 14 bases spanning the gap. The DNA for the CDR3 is TGTGCCAGCAGCCGTTACGGTTTGAGCTCCTACAATGAGCAGTTCTTC. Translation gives CASSRYGLSSYNEQFF.

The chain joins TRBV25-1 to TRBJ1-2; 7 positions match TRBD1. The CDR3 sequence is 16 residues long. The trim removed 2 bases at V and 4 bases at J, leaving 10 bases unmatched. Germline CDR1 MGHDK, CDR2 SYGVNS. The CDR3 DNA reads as TGTGCCAGCAGTGAAGGCAACGTGGGGACAGTCTATGGCTACACCTTC. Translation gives CASSEGNVGTVYGYTF.

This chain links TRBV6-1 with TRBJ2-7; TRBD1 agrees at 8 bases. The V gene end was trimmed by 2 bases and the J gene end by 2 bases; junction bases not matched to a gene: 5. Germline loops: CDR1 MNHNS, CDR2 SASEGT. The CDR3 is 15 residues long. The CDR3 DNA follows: TGTGCCAGCAGTGAAACCCCGGGACAGGCCTACGAGCAGTACTTC. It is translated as CASSETPGQAYEQYF.

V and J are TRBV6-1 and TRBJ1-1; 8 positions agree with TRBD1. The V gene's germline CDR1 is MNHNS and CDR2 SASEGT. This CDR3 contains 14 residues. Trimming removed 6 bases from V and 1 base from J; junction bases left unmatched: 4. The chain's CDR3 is CASSVGQGNTEAFF. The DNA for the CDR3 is TGTGCCAGCAGCGTCGGACAGGGGAACACTGAAGCTTTCTTT.

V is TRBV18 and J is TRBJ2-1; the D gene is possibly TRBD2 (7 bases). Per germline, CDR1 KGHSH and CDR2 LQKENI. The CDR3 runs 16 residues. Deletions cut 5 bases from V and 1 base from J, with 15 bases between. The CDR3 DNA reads TGTGCCAGCTCATCGCGGGGGCAGGGGTCCTACAATGAGCAGTTCTTC. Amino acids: CASSSRGQGSYNEQFF.

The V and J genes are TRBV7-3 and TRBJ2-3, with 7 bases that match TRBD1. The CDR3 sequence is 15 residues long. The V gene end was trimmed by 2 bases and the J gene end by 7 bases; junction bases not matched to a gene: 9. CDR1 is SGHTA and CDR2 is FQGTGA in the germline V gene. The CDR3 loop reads CASSLSATGKNTQYF. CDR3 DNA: TGTGCCAGCAGCTTATCTGCGACAGGGAAAAATACGCAGTATTTT.

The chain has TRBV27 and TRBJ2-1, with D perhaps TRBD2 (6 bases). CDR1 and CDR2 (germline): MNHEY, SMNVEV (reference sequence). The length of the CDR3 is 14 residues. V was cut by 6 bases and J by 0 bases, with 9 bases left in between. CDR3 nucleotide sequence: TGTGCCAGCAGACACGGGAGCTCCTACAATGAGCAGTTCTTC. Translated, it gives CASRHGSSYNEQFF.

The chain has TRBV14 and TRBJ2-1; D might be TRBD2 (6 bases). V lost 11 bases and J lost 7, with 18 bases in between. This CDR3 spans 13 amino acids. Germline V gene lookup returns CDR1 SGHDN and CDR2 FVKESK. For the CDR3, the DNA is TGTGCCTCAAGAAGGGCCGCGGGGAATGAGCAGTTCTTC. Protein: CASRRAAGNEQFF.

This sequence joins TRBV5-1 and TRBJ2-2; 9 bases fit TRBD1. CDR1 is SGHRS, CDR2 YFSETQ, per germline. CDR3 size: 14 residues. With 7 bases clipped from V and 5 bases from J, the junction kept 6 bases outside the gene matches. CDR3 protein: CASRDRVNTGELFF. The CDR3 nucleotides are TGCGCCAGCCGGGACAGGGTAAATACCGGGGAGCTGTTTTTT. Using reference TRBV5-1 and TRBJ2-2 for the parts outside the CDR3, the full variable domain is KAGVTQTPRYLIKTRGQQVTLSCSPISGHRSVSWYQQTPGQGLQFLFEYFSETQRNKGNFPGRFSGRQFSNSRSEMNVSTLELGDSALYLCASRDRVNTGELFFGEGSRLTVL.

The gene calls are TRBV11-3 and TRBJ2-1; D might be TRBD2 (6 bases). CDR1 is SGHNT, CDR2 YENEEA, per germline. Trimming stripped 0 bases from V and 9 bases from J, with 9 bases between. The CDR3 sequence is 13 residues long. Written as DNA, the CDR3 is TGTGCCAGCAGCTTAGACAGGGAGGTTGAGCAGTTCTTC. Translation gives CASSLDREVEQFF.

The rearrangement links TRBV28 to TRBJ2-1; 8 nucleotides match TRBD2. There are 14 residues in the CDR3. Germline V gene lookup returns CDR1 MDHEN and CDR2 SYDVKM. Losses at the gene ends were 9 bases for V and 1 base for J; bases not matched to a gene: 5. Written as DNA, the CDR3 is TGTGCCAGTATTAGCGGGATTTCCTACAATGAGCAGTTCTTC. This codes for CASISGISYNEQFF.

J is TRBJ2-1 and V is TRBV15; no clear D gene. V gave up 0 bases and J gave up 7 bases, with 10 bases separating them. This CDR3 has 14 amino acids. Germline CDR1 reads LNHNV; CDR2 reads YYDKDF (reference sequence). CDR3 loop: CATSRDPNLNEQFF. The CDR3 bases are TGTGCCACCAGCAGAGACCCGAACCTAAATGAGCAGTTCTTC.

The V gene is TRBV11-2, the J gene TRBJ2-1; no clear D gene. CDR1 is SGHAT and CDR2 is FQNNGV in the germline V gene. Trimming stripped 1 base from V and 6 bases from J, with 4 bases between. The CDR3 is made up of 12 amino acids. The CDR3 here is CASSLGINEQFF. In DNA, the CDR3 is TGTGCCAGCAGCTTAGGTATCAATGAGCAGTTCTTC.

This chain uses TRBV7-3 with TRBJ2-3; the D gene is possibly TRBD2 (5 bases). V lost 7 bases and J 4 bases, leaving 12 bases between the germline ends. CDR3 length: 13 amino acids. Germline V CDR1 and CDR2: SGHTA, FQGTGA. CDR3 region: CASNQLGSDTQYF. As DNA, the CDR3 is TGTGCCAGCAACCAACTAGGCTCAGATACGCAGTATTTT.

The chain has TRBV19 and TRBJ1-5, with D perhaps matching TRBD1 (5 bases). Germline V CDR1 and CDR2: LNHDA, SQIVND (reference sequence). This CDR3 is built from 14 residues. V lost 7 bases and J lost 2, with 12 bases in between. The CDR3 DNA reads TGTGCCAGTACTCCGGCAGGGCGCAATCAGCCCCAGCATTTT. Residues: CASTPAGRNQPQHF.

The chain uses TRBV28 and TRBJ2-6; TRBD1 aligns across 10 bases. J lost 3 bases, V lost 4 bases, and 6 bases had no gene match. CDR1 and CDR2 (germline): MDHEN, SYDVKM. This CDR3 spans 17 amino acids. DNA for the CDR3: TGTGCCAGCAGTTCCGGACAGGGGGGAGGTGGGGCCAACGTCCTGACTTTC. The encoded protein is CASSSGQGGGGANVLTF.

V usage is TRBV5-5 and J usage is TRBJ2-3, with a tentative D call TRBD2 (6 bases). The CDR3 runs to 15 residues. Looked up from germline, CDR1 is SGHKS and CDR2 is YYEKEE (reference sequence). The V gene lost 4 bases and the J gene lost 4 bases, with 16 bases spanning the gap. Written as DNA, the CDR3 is TGTGCCAGCAGCCGGGACTGGACCTTAGCAGATACGCAGTATTTT. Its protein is CASSRDWTLADTQYF.

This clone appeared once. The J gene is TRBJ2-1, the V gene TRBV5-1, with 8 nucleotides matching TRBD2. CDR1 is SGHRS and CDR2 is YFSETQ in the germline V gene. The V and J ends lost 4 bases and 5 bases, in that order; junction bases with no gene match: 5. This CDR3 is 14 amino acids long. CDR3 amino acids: CASSAGGKDNEQFF. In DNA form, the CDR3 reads TGCGCCAGCAGCGCGGGAGGAAAGGACAATGAGCAGTTCTTC. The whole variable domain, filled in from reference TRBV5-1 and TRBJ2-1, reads KAGVTQTPRYLIKTRGQQVTLSCSPISGHRSVSWYQQTPGQGLQFLFEYFSETQRNKGNFPGRFSGRQFSNSRSEMNVSTLELGDSALYLCASSAGGKDNEQFFGPGTRLTVL.

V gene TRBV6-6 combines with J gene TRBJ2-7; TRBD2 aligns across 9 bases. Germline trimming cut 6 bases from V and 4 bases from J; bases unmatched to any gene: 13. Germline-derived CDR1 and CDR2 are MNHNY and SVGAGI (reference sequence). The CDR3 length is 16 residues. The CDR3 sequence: CASRPGSGGNPYEQYF. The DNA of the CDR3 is TGTGCCAGCAGGCCGGGTAGCGGGGGAAACCCATACGAGCAGTACTTC.

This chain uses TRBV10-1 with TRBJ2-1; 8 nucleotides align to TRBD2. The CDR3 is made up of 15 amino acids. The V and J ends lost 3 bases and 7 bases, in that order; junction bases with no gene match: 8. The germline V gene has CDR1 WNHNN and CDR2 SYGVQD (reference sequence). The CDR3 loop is CASSDTGTRGNEQFF. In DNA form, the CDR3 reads TGCGCCAGCAGTGACACCGGGACTAGGGGGAATGAGCAGTTCTTC.

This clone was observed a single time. The CDR3 spells CASSIADTQYF. In nucleotides, the CDR3 is TGTGCCAGCAGTATCGCAGATACGCAGTATTTT. This chain uses TRBV2 with TRBJ2-3; D gene unclear. The germline V gene has CDR1 SNHLY and CDR2 FYNNEI. Deletions cut 5 bases from V and 4 bases from J, with 4 bases between. The CDR3 is 11 residues long.

The CDR3 sequence is CASSQGTGDQETQYF. The DNA for the CDR3 is TGTGCCAGCAGCCAAGGGACAGGAGACCAAGAGACCCAGTACTTC. V gene TRBV4-2 combines with J gene TRBJ2-5; 7 bases are shared with TRBD1. CDR1 LGHNA and CDR2 YNFKEQ come from the germline V gene. The CDR3 spans 15 residues. After removal of 1 base from V and 0 bases from J, the junction contained 2 bases not matched to a gene.

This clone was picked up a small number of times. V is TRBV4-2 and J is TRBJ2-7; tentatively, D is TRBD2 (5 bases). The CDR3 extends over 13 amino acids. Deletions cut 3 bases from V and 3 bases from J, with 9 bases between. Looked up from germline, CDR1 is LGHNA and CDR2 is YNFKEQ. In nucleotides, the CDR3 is TGTGCCAGCAGCCAGGACGGACTCTACGAGCAGTACTTC. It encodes CASSQDGLYEQYF.

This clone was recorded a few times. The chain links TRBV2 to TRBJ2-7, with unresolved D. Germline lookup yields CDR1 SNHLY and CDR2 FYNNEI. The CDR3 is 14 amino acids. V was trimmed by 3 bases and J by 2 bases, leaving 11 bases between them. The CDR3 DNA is TGTGCCAGCAGTGATTCCTACCTGGCCTACGAGCAGTACTTC. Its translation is CASSDSYLAYEQYF.